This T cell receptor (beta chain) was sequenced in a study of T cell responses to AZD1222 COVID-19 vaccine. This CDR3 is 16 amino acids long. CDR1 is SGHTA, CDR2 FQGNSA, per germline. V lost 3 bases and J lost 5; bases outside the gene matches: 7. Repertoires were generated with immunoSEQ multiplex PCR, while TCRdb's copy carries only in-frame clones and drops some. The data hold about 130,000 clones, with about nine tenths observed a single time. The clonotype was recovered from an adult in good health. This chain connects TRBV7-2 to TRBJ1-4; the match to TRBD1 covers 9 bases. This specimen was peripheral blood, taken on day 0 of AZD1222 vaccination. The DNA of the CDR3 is TGTGCCAGCAGCTTTTACGGGGGGACAGGGAATGAAAAACTGTTTTTT. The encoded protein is CASSFYGGTGNEKLFF.